A single sample gave rise to the 13 T cell receptor beta chains below, sequenced in a study of beta chain features in type 1 diabetes. Study-wide findings and caveats: Shorter TCRB CDR3s, moderately but significantly so, marked every one of the four CD4+ subsets in Type 1 diabetes patients.

No antigen has been identified for these receptors. Reverse transcription of all isolated RNA meant that expressed TCRB transcripts were sequenced. Data came from immunoSEQ multiplex PCR; TCRdb stores just in-frame clones and leaves some out. The profile shows approximately 170,000 clones, 6% to 9% of them singletons. Sequenced input: central memory CD4+ T cells from blood. These receptors were obtained from a man aged 18 to 30 with type 1 diabetes.

The chain uses TRBV7-9 and TRBJ1-4; the D gene is possibly TRBD1 (6 bases). There are 15 residues in the CDR3. Trimming took off 1 base at V and 3 bases at J, with 9 bases between the two ends. Germline assignment: CDR1 SEHNR and CDR2 FQNEAQ (reference sequence). The CDR3: CASSLGTVSNEKLFF. In DNA, the CDR3 is TGTGCCAGCAGCTTAGGGACAGTTTCTAATGAAAAACTGTTTTTT.

The chain is built from TRBV15 and TRBJ1-2; D gene ambiguous. The CDR3 runs to 16 residues. CDR1 is LNHNV, CDR2 YYDKDF, per germline (reference sequence). V dropped 4 bases and J dropped 7 bases, with 22 bases sitting between them. The CDR3: CATSTNIGGLVGGYTF. The CDR3 DNA follows: TGTGCCACCAGCACCAACATCGGAGGACTGGTCGGTGGCTACACCTTC.

This clone showed up just a few times. The V call is TRBV4-3, the J call TRBJ2-3; 8 bases line up with TRBD1. Germline V CDR1 and CDR2: LGHNA, YSLEER. The length of the CDR3 is 15 residues. V lost 5 bases to trimming and J lost 2 bases; unmatched junction nucleotides: 6. The CDR3 sequence is CASSYRTGNTDTQYF. CDR3 coding DNA: TGCGCCAGCAGCTACCGGACAGGGAACACAGATACGCAGTATTTT.

This sequence joins TRBV28 and TRBJ1-2, with D possibly matching TRBD1 (5 bases). This CDR3 has 12 residues. Trimming removed 1 base at V and 6 bases at J, with 6 bases between. The germline V gene has CDR1 MDHEN and CDR2 SYDVKM. CDR3 DNA: TGTGCCAGCAGTTTATCAGGGAATGGCTACACCTTC. Amino acids: CASSLSGNGYTF.

This clone has more than one count but fewer than ten. This chain joins TRBV4-3 and TRBJ1-1; D gene uncertain. This CDR3 region has 15 residues. Germline CDR1 reads LGHNA; CDR2 reads YSLEER. Trimming left V 1 base short and J 5 bases short, with 14 bases between. The CDR3 DNA reads TGCGCCAGCAGCCAAGCTGAGGTAGGAAGGACTGAAGCTTTCTTT. It translates to CASSQAEVGRTEAFF.

This rearrangement joins TRBV7-2 to TRBJ2-7, with 9 bases that match TRBD2. The CDR3 totals 15 residues. V dropped 6 bases and J dropped 4; count of bases not matched to a gene: 10. Looked up from germline, CDR1 is SGHTA and CDR2 is FQGNSA. CDR3 nucleotides: TGTGCCAGCAGTTCCATGAGCGGGGGGATTTACGAGCAGTACTTC. This sequence encodes CASSSMSGGIYEQYF. Based on the CDR3 plus reference TRBV7-2 and TRBJ2-7, the full variable domain is GAGVSQSPSNKVTEKGKDVELRCDPISGHTALYWYRQSLGQGLEFLIYFQGNSAPDKSGLPSDRFSAERTGGSVSTLTIQRTQQEDSAVYLCASSSMSGGIYEQYFGPGTRLTVT.

This clone was seen more than once but under ten times. This rearrangement joins TRBV7-2 to TRBJ1-1; D may be TRBD1 (6 bases). This CDR3 is built from 13 residues. The germline V and J ends were trimmed by 3 bases and 4 bases, with 9 bases remaining between them. Germline V lookup: CDR1 SGHTA, CDR2 FQGNSA. The CDR3 is CASSFGQTTEAFF. DNA for the CDR3: TGTGCCAGCAGCTTCGGACAGACCACTGAAGCTTTCTTT.

The chain couples TRBV7-9 to TRBJ2-5; TRBD1 matches at 7 bases. V lost 5 bases to trimming and J lost 5 bases; unmatched junction nucleotides: 11. The CDR3 runs 15 residues. Germline assignment: CDR1 SEHNR and CDR2 FQNEAQ (reference sequence). CDR3 sequence (DNA): TGTGCCAGCAGCCCGGGACAGTACATGGGGGAGACCCAGTACTTC. As protein: CASSPGQYMGETQYF.

In nucleotides, the CDR3 is TGTGCCAGTAGTATACGACGGGGCAATCAGCCCCAGCATTTT. Translated, it gives CASSIRRGNQPQHF. The genes are TRBV19 and TRBJ1-5, with D hard to call. V was trimmed by 2 bases and J by 2 bases, leaving 7 bases between them. This CDR3 region has 14 residues. CDR1 and CDR2 from the germline V gene are LNHDA and SQIVND (reference sequence). The whole variable domain, remainder taken from reference TRBV19 and TRBJ1-5, is DGGITQSPKYLFRKEGQNVTLSCEQNLNHDAMYWYRQDPGQGLRLIYYSQIVNDFQKGDIAEGYSVSREKKESFPLTVTSAQKNPTAFYLCASSIRRGNQPQHFGDGTRLSIL.

The rearrangement joins TRBV10-2 to TRBJ2-3, with unresolved D. From germline, CDR1 is WSHSY and CDR2 SAAADI. V was shortened by 7 bases and J by 5 bases, with 7 bases between the two germline ends. The length of the CDR3 is 11 residues. This CDR3 is CASIGGDTQYF. CDR3 bases: TGCGCCAGCATTGGCGGAGATACGCAGTATTTT.

The chain uses TRBV5-1 and TRBJ2-1, with TRBD1 matching over 8 bases. The CDR3 covers 19 residues. After removal of 1 base from V and 0 bases from J, the junction contained 12 bases not matched to a gene. Germline V gene sequence: CDR1 SGHRS, CDR2 YFSETQ. CDR3 DNA sequence: TGCGCCAGCAGCTTGAGGTCTGGGGGACAGGCAATCTCCTACAATGAGCAGTTCTTC. Translating gives CASSLRSGGQAISYNEQFF.

This chain links TRBV10-1 with TRBJ2-4; perhaps TRBD1 as D (6 bases). The V gene lost 4 bases and the J gene lost 2 bases, with 12 bases spanning the gap. Germline CDR1 reads WNHNN; CDR2 reads SYGVQD (reference sequence). The CDR3 sequence is 15 residues long. The CDR3 DNA reads as TGCGCCAGCAGTGCTGGCAGGGGAACCAAAAACATTCAGTACTTC. This translates into CASSAGRGTKNIQYF.

The chain uses TRBV28 and TRBJ2-1, with D perhaps TRBD2 (6 bases). The CDR3 runs 17 residues. V lost 4 bases and J lost 1, with 17 bases in between. Germline CDR1 MDHEN, CDR2 SYDVKM. The CDR3 coding sequence is TGTGCCAGCAGTTCCTCGGGGGTGGGAGGTTCCTACAATGAGCAGTTCTTC. Its protein product is CASSSSGVGGSYNEQFF.